This note documents a single T cell receptor (beta chain) sequence. Per the germline V gene, CDR1 is MNHEY and CDR2 is SVGEGT. V lost 4 bases, J lost 3 bases, and 16 bases lay in between. This CDR3 spans 16 amino acids. Profiling relied on immunoSEQ multiplex PCR, and the TCRdb table lists in-frame clones only, not all of them. This table has 300,000 or so clones, roughly 87% appearing once. The entry originates in a study of blood T cell repertoires in COVID-19. In the study overall: From the United States, Italy and Spain came samples of acute and convalescent COVID-19.

The sample comprised PBMCs or T cells enriched from blood (not recorded which). The chain carries TRBV6-2 or TRBV6-3 and TRBJ2-4; maybe TRBD2 (5 bases). The TCR was taken from a woman between 25 and 40 years old who had recovered from COVID-19. Here the CDR3 reads CASSWASPRNKNIQYF. In nucleotides, the CDR3 is TGTGCCAGCAGTTGGGCTAGCCCCCGTAACAAAAACATTCAGTACTTC.